This T cell receptor (beta chain) emerged from a study of cytomegalovirus exposure and HLA in healthy donors. Regarding the study as a whole: HLA restriction was apparent for most CMV-associated TCR beta chains in a later analysis.

CDR1 SGHAT and CDR2 FQNNGV come from the germline V gene. The CDR3 consists of 14 residues. With 2 bases removed from V and 6 bases from J, the gap between germline ends came to 14 bases. 13 Jbeta primers and 60 Vbeta primers were used for the PCR. The table came from immunoSEQ multiplex PCR; TCRdb's copy has only in-frame clones and leaves some out. The sample contains 150,000 or so clones, 75% to 80% of which appear only once. Worth noting for this clone: Its antigen is as yet unknown.

The chain combines TRBV11-2 with TRBJ2-7; maybe TRBD1 (7 bases). The material sequenced was PBMCs. This clonotype was sampled from a man in his forties in good health and CMV-seropositive. In DNA form, the CDR3 reads TGTGCCAGCAGCTTATTACAGGGGAGGAGCGAGCAGTACTTC. Its translation: CASSLLQGRSEQYF. The full variable domain, in which reference TRBV11-2 and TRBJ2-7 provide the parts outside the CDR3, is EAGVAQSPRYKIIEKRQSVAFWCNPISGHATLYWYQQILGQGPKLLIQFQNNGVVDDSQLPKDRFSAERLKGVDSTLKIQPAKLEDSAVYLCASSLLQGRSEQYFGPGTRLTVT.